Listed below are T cell receptor beta chains from one sample, sequenced in a study of cytomegalovirus exposure and HLA in healthy donors. Sequenced by immunoSEQ multiplex PCR; TCRdb stores in-frame clones only, minus some. The sample carries some 150,000 clones, roughly four fifths recorded once. Sequenced material: PBMCs. The receptors here all came from a man aged 50 or older in good health and CMV-seropositive. Both conserved end residues are part of each CDR3. Fields, in order: J gene, V gene, clone size, CDR3 length, D gene, CDR3 protein, CDR3 DNA. The D gene is left open where the match is weak. Size is omitted from some rows. Given values are once, few, many or a class for expanded clones.

j_gene: TRBJ2-3
v_gene: TRBV6-1
abundance: NA
len: 14
d_gene: TRBD2
CDR3aa: CASSDGDYTDTQYF
CDR3nt: TGTGCCAGCAGTGACGGGGACTACACAGATACGCAGTATTTT

j_gene: TRBJ1-1
v_gene: TRBV6-5
abundance: NA
len: 14
d_gene: NA
CDR3aa: CASSYLGQNTEAFF
CDR3nt: TGTGCCAGCAGTTACCTGGGACAGAACACTGAAGCTTTCTTT

j_gene: TRBJ1-4
v_gene: TRBV27
abundance: NA
len: 14
d_gene: NA
CDR3aa: CASSQFQGNEKLFF
CDR3nt: TGTGCCAGCAGCCAATTCCAGGGAAATGAAAAACTGTTTTTT

j_gene: TRBJ1-1
v_gene: TRBV6-5
abundance: NA
len: 14
d_gene: TRBD1
CDR3aa: CASSGGQLSTEAFF
CDR3nt: TGTGCCAGCAGTGGGGGACAGTTGTCCACTGAAGCTTTCTTT

j_gene: TRBJ2-3
v_gene: TRBV7-3
abundance: NA
len: 16
d_gene: TRBD2
CDR3aa: CASSLSASGSGDTQYF
CDR3nt: TGTGCCAGCAGCTTATCGGCTAGCGGGAGTGGAGATACGCAGTATTTT

j_gene: TRBJ2-7
v_gene: TRBV19
abundance: NA
len: 16
d_gene: TRBD1
CDR3aa: CASSIDSAGGDREQYF
CDR3nt: TGTGCCAGTAGTATAGATTCGGCAGGGGGTGATCGCGAGCAGTACTTC

j_gene: TRBJ2-7
v_gene: TRBV2
abundance: NA
len: 17
d_gene: TRBD2
CDR3aa: CASSPLRASGTSYEQYF
CDR3nt: TGTGCCAGCAGTCCACTAAGGGCTAGCGGTACATCCTACGAGCAGTACTTC

j_gene: TRBJ2-1
v_gene: TRBV9
abundance: NA
len: 15
d_gene: TRBD2
CDR3aa: CASSDSGGPYNEQFF
CDR3nt: TGTGCCAGCAGCGATAGCGGGGGCCCGTACAATGAGCAGTTCTTC

j_gene: TRBJ2-3
v_gene: TRBV5-4
abundance: many
len: 14
d_gene: TRBD2
CDR3aa: CASRTSGRADTQYF
CDR3nt: TGTGCCAGCAGGACTAGCGGGAGGGCAGATACGCAGTATTTT

j_gene: TRBJ2-7
v_gene: TRBV14
abundance: NA
len: 16
d_gene: TRBD1
CDR3aa: CASSQDFGTAPTKQYF
CDR3nt: TGTGCCAGCAGCCAAGATTTTGGGACAGCTCCTACGAAGCAGTACTTC

j_gene: TRBJ2-3
v_gene: TRBV5-4
abundance: NA
len: 14
d_gene: TRBD2
CDR3aa: CASSRTSGTDTQYF
CDR3nt: TGTGCCAGCAGCCGGACTAGCGGCACAGATACGCAGTATTTT

j_gene: TRBJ1-3
v_gene: TRBV6-5
abundance: NA
len: 16
d_gene: NA
CDR3aa: CASSLTGFEAGNTIYF
CDR3nt: TGTGCCAGCAGTTTAACAGGGTTCGAAGCTGGAAACACCATATATTTT

j_gene: TRBJ2-4
v_gene: TRBV12-5
abundance: NA
len: 13
d_gene: NA
CDR3aa: CASAFVAKNIQYF
CDR3nt: TGTGCTAGTGCCTTCGTAGCCAAAAACATTCAGTACTTC

j_gene: TRBJ2-7
v_gene: TRBV5-1
abundance: NA
len: 16
d_gene: TRBD1
CDR3aa: CASSSTGTGVSYEQYF
CDR3nt: TGCGCCAGCAGCTCGACCGGGACAGGGGTCTCCTACGAGCAGTACTTC

j_gene: TRBJ2-5
v_gene: TRBV13
abundance: NA
len: 9
d_gene: NA
CDR3aa: CASGATQYF
CDR3nt: TGTGCCAGCGGGGCGACCCAGTACTTC

j_gene: TRBJ2-7
v_gene: TRBV7-9
abundance: NA
len: 14
d_gene: NA
CDR3aa: CASSLGGGFDEQYF
CDR3nt: TGTGCCAGCAGTCTAGGGGGGGGATTCGACGAGCAGTACTTC

j_gene: TRBJ2-1
v_gene: TRBV2
abundance: NA
len: 15
d_gene: TRBD1
CDR3aa: CASRGTGSSYNEQFF
CDR3nt: TGTGCCAGCAGAGGGACAGGGAGTTCCTACAATGAGCAGTTCTTC